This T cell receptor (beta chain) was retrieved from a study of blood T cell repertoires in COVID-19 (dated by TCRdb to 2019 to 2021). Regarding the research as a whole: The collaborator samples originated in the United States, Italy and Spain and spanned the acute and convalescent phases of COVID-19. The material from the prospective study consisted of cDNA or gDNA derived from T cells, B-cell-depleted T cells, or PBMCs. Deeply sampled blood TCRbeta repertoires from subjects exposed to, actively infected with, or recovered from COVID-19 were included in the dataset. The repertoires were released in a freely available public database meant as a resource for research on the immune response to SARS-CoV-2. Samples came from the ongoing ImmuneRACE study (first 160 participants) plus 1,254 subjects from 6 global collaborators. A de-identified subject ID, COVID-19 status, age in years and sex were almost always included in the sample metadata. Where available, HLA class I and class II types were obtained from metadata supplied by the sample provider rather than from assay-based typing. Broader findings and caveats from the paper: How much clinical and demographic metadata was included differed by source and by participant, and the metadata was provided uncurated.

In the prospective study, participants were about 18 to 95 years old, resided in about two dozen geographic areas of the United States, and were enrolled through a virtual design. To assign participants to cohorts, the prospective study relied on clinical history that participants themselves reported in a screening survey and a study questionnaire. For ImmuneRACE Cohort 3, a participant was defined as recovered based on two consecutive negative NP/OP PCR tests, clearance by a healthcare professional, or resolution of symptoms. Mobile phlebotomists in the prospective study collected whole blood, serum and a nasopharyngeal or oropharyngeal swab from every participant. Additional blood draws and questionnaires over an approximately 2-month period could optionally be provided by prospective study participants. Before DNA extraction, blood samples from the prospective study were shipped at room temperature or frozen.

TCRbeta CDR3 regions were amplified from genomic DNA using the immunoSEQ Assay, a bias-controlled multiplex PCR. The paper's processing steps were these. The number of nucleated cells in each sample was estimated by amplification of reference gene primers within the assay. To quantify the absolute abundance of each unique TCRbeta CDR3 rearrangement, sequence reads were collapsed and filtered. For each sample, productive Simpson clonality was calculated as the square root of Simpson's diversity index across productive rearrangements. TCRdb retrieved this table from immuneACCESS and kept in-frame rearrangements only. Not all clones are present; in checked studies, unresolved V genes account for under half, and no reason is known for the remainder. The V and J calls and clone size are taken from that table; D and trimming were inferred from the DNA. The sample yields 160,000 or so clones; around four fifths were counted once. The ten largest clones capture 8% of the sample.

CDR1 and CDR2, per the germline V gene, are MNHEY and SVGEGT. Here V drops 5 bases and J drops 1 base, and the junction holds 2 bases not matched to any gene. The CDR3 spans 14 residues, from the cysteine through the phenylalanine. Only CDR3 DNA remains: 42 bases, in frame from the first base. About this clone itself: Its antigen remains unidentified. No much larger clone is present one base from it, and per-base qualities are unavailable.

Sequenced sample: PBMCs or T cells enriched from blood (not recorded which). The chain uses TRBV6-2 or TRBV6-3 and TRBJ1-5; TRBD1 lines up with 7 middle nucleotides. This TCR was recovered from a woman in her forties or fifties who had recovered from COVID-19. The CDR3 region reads CASSKGQSNQPQHF. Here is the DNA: TGTGCCAGCAGTAAGGGACAGAGCAATCAGCCCCAGCATTTT.